Below, one T cell receptor beta chain is given with its context. What it binds is unknown. This entry is derived from a study of T cells in Graves' hyperthyroidism and ophthalmopathy. TCR beta CDR3 sequences were amplified from RNA transcripts. The HTBI primer set served for first-round RT-PCR of the TCR CDR3. TCRdb recomputed calls from the multiplex PCR reads with MiXCR, one row per CDR3 protein. The data show roughly 550,000 distinct CDR3 sequences, with approximately 16% seen just once and about 31% held by the top ten. Germline V lookup: CDR1 MNHNS, CDR2 SASEGT. The CDR3 sequence is 14 residues long. V shed 6 bases, J shed 1 base, and the junction held 4 bases outside the gene matches. Uncontrolled infection, other autoimmune disease, pregnancy or lactation excluded patients. Fresh peripheral blood, approximately 10 ml, was the source of the PBMCs. Study results and caveats: Ophthalmopathy was predicted by the model a median of roughly 6.6 months ahead of onset. The blood repertoire included most of the expanded thyroid clonotypes above 0.001.

This TCR derives from a woman aged 25 to 45 with Graves' ophthalmopathy. This chain joins TRBV6-1 and TRBJ2-7, with 9 bases lining up with TRBD1. Input material: blood. CDR3 DNA: TGTGCCAGCAGGGGGACAGGGTTGTCCTACGAGCAGTACTTC. Its translation is CASRGTGLSYEQYF.